Each of the 20 T cell receptor beta chains below was sequenced from the same sample in a study of OX40 agonist ivuxolimab in advanced cancers. Sequenced by immunoSEQ multiplex PCR; TCRdb stores in-frame clones only, minus some. The table lists about 130,000 clones, over 75% of them singletons, with 0.9% to 1.2% in the top ten. The specimen was CD4+ or CD8+ T cells sorted from blood, collected in a trial of the OX40 agonist ivuxolimab. The receptors here all came from an adult with an advanced solid tumor such as melanoma, head and neck, liver or kidney cancer.

V usage is TRBV28 and J usage is TRBJ1-2; TRBD1 agrees at 12 bases. The ends lost 4 bases at V and 8 bases at J; junction bases unmatched: 11. CDR1 and CDR2 from the germline V gene are MDHEN and SYDVKM. This CDR3 is 16 amino acids long. CDR3 bases: TGTGCCAGCAGTTACACACCGGGACAGGGGGCGCAGGGCTACACCTTC. The encoded protein is CASSYTPGQGAQGYTF.

This clone was recorded once. The J gene is TRBJ1-2, the V gene TRBV18; 7 positions match TRBD1. The CDR3 sequence is 14 residues long. V trimming: 3 bases; J trimming: 5 bases; junction bases outside the gene matches: 6. In germline, CDR1 is KGHSH, CDR2 LQKENI. CDR3 in DNA: TGTGCCAGCTCACCGGGACAGAGGGAATATGGCTACACCTTC. As protein: CASSPGQREYGYTF.

This clone was observed a single time. The CDR3 DNA reads as TGCGCCAGCAGTTTACCGCTACCAGGGAATTCAGAAGCTTTCTTT. It specifies CASSLPLPGNSEAFF. The chain uses TRBV10-2 and TRBJ1-1, with D possibly being TRBD1 (5 bases). V was pared by 5 bases and J by 8 bases, with 21 bases between. CDR1 is WSHSY and CDR2 is SAAADI in the germline V gene. CDR3 length: 15 amino acids.

The gene calls are TRBV4-3 and TRBJ1-5, with a tentative D call TRBD1 (5 bases). Germline CDR1 reads LGHNA; CDR2 reads YSLEER. The CDR3 covers 15 residues. Trimming removed 0 bases at V and 0 bases at J, with 6 bases between. The CDR3 DNA follows: TGCGCCAGCAGCCAAGAGGGGCATAGCAATCAGCCCCAGCATTTT. It is translated as CASSQEGHSNQPQHF.

The chain carries TRBV27 and TRBJ1-2, with D perhaps TRBD1 (5 bases). The V gene lost 4 bases and the J gene lost 4 bases, with 16 bases spanning the gap. CDR1 is MNHEY and CDR2 is SMNVEV in the germline V gene (reference sequence). CDR3 length: 15 amino acids. The CDR3 DNA follows: TGTGCCAGCAGTTCCGACCCGGGCGGGGCCTATGGCTACACCTTC. This gives the protein CASSSDPGGAYGYTF.

CDR3 in amino acids: CASSSQRGAGTNEQFF. The CDR3 DNA follows: TGTGCCAGCAGCTCACAGAGAGGTGCGGGTACCAATGAGCAGTTCTTC. The chain links TRBV9 to TRBJ2-1, with a tentative D call TRBD2 (5 bases). This CDR3 is 16 amino acids long. CDR1 is SGDLS, CDR2 YYNGEE, per germline. V was trimmed by 4 bases and J by 6 bases, leaving 20 bases between them. Drawing the rest from reference TRBV9 and TRBJ2-1, the complete variable domain is DSGVTQTPKHLITATGQRVTLRCSPRSGDLSVYWYQQSLDQGLQFLIQYYNGEERAKGNILERFSAQQFPDLHSELNLSSLELGDSALYFCASSSQRGAGTNEQFFGPGTRLTVL.

The rearrangement uses TRBV15 and TRBJ1-2, with unresolved D. The CDR3 extends over 13 amino acids. The V end was cut by 4 bases, the J end by 8 bases, with 14 bases between. Looked up from germline, CDR1 is LNHNV and CDR2 is YYDKDF (reference sequence). CDR3 sequence: CATSIAGTHGYTF. The CDR3, as DNA: TGTGCCACCAGCATAGCAGGAACTCACGGCTACACCTTC.

On this clone: Different DNA sequences within this sample yield the same CDR3. The chain employs TRBV9 and TRBJ2-3; 12 nucleotides align to TRBD2. Trimming removed 4 bases from V and 0 bases from J; junction bases left unmatched: 3. Germline values: CDR1 SGDLS, CDR2 YYNGEE. The CDR3 runs 16 residues. The CDR3 DNA reads TGTGCCAGCAGCCCAGGGACTAGCGGGAGCACAGATACGCAGTATTTT. Translation: CASSPGTSGSTDTQYF.

This chain uses TRBV28 with TRBJ1-3, with no clear D. Per germline, CDR1 MDHEN and CDR2 SYDVKM. V was shortened by 8 bases and J by 0 bases, with 5 bases between the two germline ends. The CDR3 runs 12 residues. CDR3 loop: CASSTSGNTIYF. The CDR3 DNA is TGTGCCAGCTCGACCTCTGGAAACACCATATATTTT.

This rearrangement joins TRBV29-1 to TRBJ2-3; 11 positions agree with TRBD1. V trimming: 3 bases; J trimming: 3 bases; junction bases outside the gene matches: 2. Germline CDR1 reads SQVTM; CDR2 reads ANQGSEA. The CDR3 is made up of 14 amino acids. CDR3 region: CSVEGDRGTDTQYF. The CDR3 region has the DNA TGCAGCGTTGAGGGGGACAGGGGGACAGATACGCAGTATTTT.

This clone has only a few counts. The chain is built from TRBV10-1 and TRBJ1-2; TRBD1 might be the D (5 bases). In germline, CDR1 is WNHNN, CDR2 SYGVQD (reference sequence). Trimming pared 4 bases from V and 4 bases from J, leaving 10 bases between. This CDR3 is built from 13 residues. The CDR3 nucleotides read TGCGCCAGCAGTGCCGGGACCGCCTATGGCTACACCTTC. Protein: CASSAGTAYGYTF.

The V gene is TRBV9, the J gene TRBJ2-5, with a possible D match to TRBD2 (6 bases). This CDR3 comprises 16 residues. V lost 0 bases to trimming and J lost 5 bases, with 17 bases between them. Per the germline V gene, CDR1 is SGDLS and CDR2 is YYNGEE. The CDR3 sequence: CASSVAGTGTWETQYF. The CDR3 DNA reads as TGTGCCAGCAGCGTAGCTGGGACCGGGACTTGGGAGACCCAGTACTTC.

The rearrangement joins TRBV2 to TRBJ1-5; TRBD1 aligns across 9 bases. V trimming: 6 bases; J trimming: 4 bases; junction bases outside the gene matches: 1. This CDR3 is 13 amino acids long. CDR1 and CDR2 from the germline V gene are SNHLY and FYNNEI. The CDR3 bases are TGTGCCAGCAGCGGGACAGGGAATCAGCCCCAGCATTTT. This codes for CASSGTGNQPQHF.

V and J are TRBV7-9 and TRBJ1-4, with 7 nucleotides matching TRBD1. The CDR3 extends over 16 amino acids. After removal of 5 bases from V and 0 bases from J, the junction contained 6 bases not matched to a gene. In germline, CDR1 is SEHNR, CDR2 FQNEAQ (reference sequence). CDR3 sequence reads: CASSLGTAATNEKLFF. CDR3 sequence (DNA): TGTGCCAGCAGCCTCGGGACAGCCGCAACTAATGAAAAACTGTTTTTT.

The chain links TRBV19 to TRBJ2-5; 7 nucleotides agree with TRBD1. This CDR3 spans 15 amino acids. Unmatched junction bases numbered 3, after V lost 1 base and J lost 1 base. Germline-derived CDR1 and CDR2 are LNHDA and SQIVND (reference sequence). The CDR3 DNA is TGTGCCAGTAGTATAGGGGACAGACCCCAAGAGACCCAGTACTTC. This encodes CASSIGDRPQETQYF.

The chain is built from TRBV9 and TRBJ1-1; no reliable D call. V was clipped by 0 bases and J by 1 base, with 4 bases between them. This CDR3 comprises 13 residues. Germline CDR1 SGDLS, CDR2 YYNGEE. The DNA for the CDR3 is TGTGCCAGCAGCGTAGTACCGAACACTGAAGCTTTCTTT. It encodes CASSVVPNTEAFF.

The chain is built from TRBV6-1 and TRBJ1-5; 7 bases fit TRBD1. The CDR3 runs to 14 residues. Germline loops: CDR1 MNHNS, CDR2 SASEGT. J gave up 5 bases and V 6 bases, and 7 bases lay outside the gene matches. The CDR3 DNA follows: TGTGCCAGCAGCAGACAGGGACGGGATCAGCCCCAGCATTTT. This sequence encodes CASSRQGRDQPQHF.

In this sample, this clone turned up a few times. This rearrangement joins TRBV7-9 to TRBJ1-1; D is unclear. Trimming took 7 bases from V and 2 from J, leaving 8 bases between them. The CDR3 runs 12 residues. Germline assignment: CDR1 SEHNR and CDR2 FQNEAQ (reference sequence). This chain's CDR3 is CASNPPNTEAFF. DNA of the CDR3: TGTGCCAGCAATCCCCCCAACACTGAAGCTTTCTTT.

This sequence joins TRBV6-5 and TRBJ2-5; no reliable D call. Deletions cut 7 bases from V and 0 bases from J, with 15 bases between. CDR3 size: 15 residues. CDR1 and CDR2 from the germline V gene are MNHEY and SVGAGI. The CDR3 DNA sequence: TGTGCCAGCACCTCCTATCCTACTAACCAAGAGACCCAGTACTTC. Translating gives CASTSYPTNQETQYF.

The chain joins TRBV5-1 to TRBJ1-6, with D unresolved. The ends were cut back, 0 bases at V and 0 bases at J, with 7 bases in the middle. Germline lookup yields CDR1 SGHRS and CDR2 YFSETQ. CDR3 size: 16 residues. The CDR3 loop reads CASSLEGSSYNSPLHF. The CDR3 coding sequence is TGCGCCAGCAGCTTGGAAGGGAGCTCCTATAATTCACCCCTCCACTTT.